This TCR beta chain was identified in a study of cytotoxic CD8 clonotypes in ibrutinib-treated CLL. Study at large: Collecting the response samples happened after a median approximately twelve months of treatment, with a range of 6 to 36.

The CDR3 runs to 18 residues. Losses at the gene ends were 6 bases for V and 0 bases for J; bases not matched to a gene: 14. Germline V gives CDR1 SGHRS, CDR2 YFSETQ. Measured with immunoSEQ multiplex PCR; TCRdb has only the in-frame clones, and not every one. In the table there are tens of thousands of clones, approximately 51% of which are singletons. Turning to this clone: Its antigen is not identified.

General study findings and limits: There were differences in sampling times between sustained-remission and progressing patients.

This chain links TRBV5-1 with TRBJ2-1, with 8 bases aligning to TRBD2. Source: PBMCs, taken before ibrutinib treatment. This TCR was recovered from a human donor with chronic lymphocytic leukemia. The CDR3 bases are TGCGCCAGCAATATCAAGACTAGCGAGGCTACCTCCTACAATGAGCAGTTCTTC. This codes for CASNIKTSEATSYNEQFF.